The sequence of this T cell receptor beta chain was determined in a study of blood T cell repertoires in COVID-19. Study background: Sample material is recorded as cDNA or gDNA derived from T cells, B-cell-depleted T cells, or PBMCs.

Authors' data handling: Estimated nucleated cell counts came from reference gene primer amplification. Produced via immunoSEQ multiplex PCR; TCRdb's table is partial and in-frame only. V and J calls plus clone size are reproduced from that table; the DNA served to infer D and trimming. Of about 210,000 clones in the sample, around 80% were seen once. Only a few counts were recorded for this clone. The origin of this receptor is a woman between 40 and 50 years old with acute or convalescent COVID-19. The sequencing sample was made of peripheral blood.

The CDR3 spells CASSGTSEGIQYF. The CDR3 DNA is TGCGCCAGCAGTGGAACTAGCGAGGGCATTCAGTACTTC. This rearrangement joins TRBV10-2 to TRBJ2-4, with 7 bases aligning to TRBD2. The CDR3 is made up of 13 amino acids. Germline V CDR1 and CDR2: WSHSY, SAAADI. V was pared by 4 bases and J by 9 bases, with 6 bases of the junction left unmatched.